This record concerns one TCR beta chain sequence. Its target is not known. This sample was included in a study of shared clonotypes between healthy human individuals. Germline values: CDR1 MDHEN, CDR2 SYDVKM. This CDR3 region has 16 residues. V lost 6 bases and J lost 3, with 20 bases in between. The repertoire was sequenced with immunoSEQ multiplex PCR; TCRdb's copy has only in-frame clones and lacks some. The sample lists roughly 2,000,000 clones, around 96% occurring once. CD8 cells regarded as naive lacked CD45RO, were positively chosen for CCR7, and omitted terminally differentiated effector memory CD45RA+ cells. Overall study findings and caveats: Generation probability values for non-shared clonotypes were lower than those for clonotypes shared by all four donors.

This TCR came from a young man in good health. The sequenced sample was naive CD8+ T cells sorted from blood. The chain is built from TRBV28 and TRBJ1-1; TRBD1 is a possible D gene (6 bases). The CDR3 DNA is TGTGCCAGCAGCTTACGCGGGGAGGGGGTTGACACTGAAGCTTTCTTT. The encoded protein is CASSLRGEGVDTEAFF.